One sample yielded the 15 T cell receptor beta chains listed below, sequenced in a study of T cell responses to AZD1222 COVID-19 vaccine. Assay used: immunoSEQ multiplex PCR; TCRdb lists only in-frame clones, some missing. The data hold about 180,000 clones, with approximately 86% observed a single time. The specimen comprised peripheral blood, sampled on day 0 of AZD1222 vaccination. The receptors here all came from an adult in good health.

The chain employs TRBV6-5 and TRBJ1-2; 8 positions agree with TRBD1. Germline V gene sequence: CDR1 MNHEY, CDR2 SVGAGI. This CDR3 is 14 amino acids long. Trimming at V came to 0 bases and at J to 6 bases, leaving 3 bases not matched to a gene. CDR3 nucleotide sequence: TGTGCCAGCAGTTACTCCCGACAGGGGAATGGCTACACCTTC. Its protein is CASSYSRQGNGYTF.

V gene TRBV28 combines with J gene TRBJ1-5; maybe TRBD1 (5 bases). Germline CDR1 and CDR2: MDHEN and SYDVKM. The CDR3 totals 16 residues. Trimming stripped 2 bases from V and 0 bases from J, with 11 bases between. The CDR3 sequence: CASSLGPGYSNQPQHF. The CDR3 nucleotides are TGTGCCAGCAGTTTAGGCCCAGGGTATAGCAATCAGCCCCAGCATTTT.

The chain is built from TRBV18 and TRBJ2-7; perhaps D is TRBD1 or TRBD2 (5 bases each). The V end lost 3 bases, the J end lost 8 bases, and 17 bases lay between the germline ends. The CDR3 contains 14 residues. Germline V CDR1 and CDR2: KGHSH, LQKENI. The CDR3 DNA reads as TGTGCCAGCTCACCTCCCGGTGTGGGACCTCAGCAGTACTTC. Protein: CASSPPGVGPQQYF.

This chain connects TRBV11-2 to TRBJ1-1; no firm D call. The CDR3 covers 13 residues. Germline V lookup: CDR1 SGHAT, CDR2 FQNNGV. V lost 0 bases and J lost 6, with 8 bases in between. The DNA of the CDR3 is TGTGCCAGCAGCTTAGAGGGAACCTCTGAAGCTTTCTTT. Its protein is CASSLEGTSEAFF.

The chain couples TRBV19 to TRBJ1-1; a possible D gene is TRBD1 (6 bases). The CDR3 spans 15 residues. The germline V gene has CDR1 LNHDA and CDR2 SQIVND (reference sequence). Trimming shortened V by 6 bases and J by 7 bases, and 21 bases separated the two germline ends. The CDR3 DNA is TGTGCCAGTAGACCCCACCCCCCAGGGGCGAGTGAAGCTTTCTTT. The encoded protein is CASRPHPPGASEAFF.

The table lists this clone with a count of one. This chain joins TRBV10-3 and TRBJ1-1, with D hard to call. Trimming removed 6 bases at V and 4 bases at J, with 18 bases between. Germline CDR1 is ENHRY and CDR2 is SYGVKD. The CDR3 length is 15 residues. In DNA form, the CDR3 reads TGTGCCATCAGCTCTGCCGGGTTGGCGGGCACTGAAGCTTTCTTT. It is translated as CAISSAGLAGTEAFF.

The chain has TRBV19 and TRBJ2-2; D perhaps matches TRBD2 (5 bases). V was shortened by 6 bases and J by 7 bases, with 9 bases between the two germline ends. The V gene's germline CDR1 is LNHDA and CDR2 SQIVND (reference sequence). The CDR3 loop spans 12 amino acids. This CDR3 is CASSARGGELFF. The DNA for the CDR3 is TGTGCCAGTAGCGCCCGGGGCGGGGAGCTGTTTTTT.

In this sample, this clone turned up once. This rearrangement joins TRBV13 to TRBJ2-3, with 11 positions matching TRBD1. Germline CDR1 PRHDT, CDR2 FYEKMQ (reference sequence). V shed 5 bases, J shed 6 bases, and the junction held 7 bases outside the gene matches. CDR3 length: 15 residues. The CDR3, as DNA: TGTGCCAGCAGCCAGGACAGGGGGCTGACGGATACGCAGTATTTT. The encoded protein is CASSQDRGLTDTQYF.

The V and J genes are TRBV27 and TRBJ2-7, with D uncertain. The germline V gene has CDR1 MNHEY and CDR2 SMNVEV (reference sequence). V was cut by 4 bases and J by 0 bases, with 10 bases left in between. CDR3 length equals 14 residues. DNA for the CDR3: TGTGCCAGCAGTTGGGTCCCGGACTCCTACGAGCAGTACTTC. Its protein is CASSWVPDSYEQYF.

This chain joins TRBV28 and TRBJ1-2; maybe TRBD1 (6 bases). Germline V gene lookup returns CDR1 MDHEN and CDR2 SYDVKM. This CDR3 is built from 17 residues. V was shortened by 5 bases and J by 8 bases, with 27 bases between the two germline ends. The CDR3 coding sequence is TGTGCCAGCAGTGCAGGGGACGGGTCCTCCGCATATAGGGGCTACACCTTC. Protein: CASSAGDGSSAYRGYTF.

This clone came up a few times. The chain combines TRBV2 with TRBJ2-3, with 10 bases fitting TRBD2. Trimming took 7 bases from V and 4 from J; bases not matched to a gene: 2. Germline CDR1 SNHLY, CDR2 FYNNEI. This CDR3 has 13 amino acids. The CDR3 bases are TGTGCCAGCACTCTAGCGGGAGCAGATACGCAGTATTTT. It is translated as CASTLAGADTQYF. The complete variable domain, with remaining parts taken from reference TRBV2 and TRBJ2-3, reads EPEVTQTPSHQVTQMGQEVILRCVPISNHLYFYWYRQILGQKVEFLVSFYNNEISEKSEIFDDQFSVERPDGSNFTLKIRSTKLEDSAMYFCASTLAGADTQYFGPGTRLTVL.

This clone was picked up one time. The chain is built from TRBV19 and TRBJ1-2; no clear D. The V end was cut by 5 bases, the J end by 7 bases, with 14 bases between. Germline V lookup: CDR1 LNHDA, CDR2 SQIVND (reference sequence). The CDR3 extends over 13 amino acids. CDR3 coding DNA: TGTGCCAGTAGTCAACCCGGATCGGGTGGCTACACCTTC. Translating gives CASSQPGSGGYTF.

The V gene is TRBV4-1, the J gene TRBJ1-1; a weak D match, TRBD1 (6 bases). Germline V gene lookup returns CDR1 MGHRA and CDR2 YSYEKL. The V gene lost 0 bases and the J gene lost 0 bases, with 11 bases spanning the gap. CDR3 length: 16 residues. CDR3 amino acids: CASSQDPRGVNTEAFF. The CDR3 DNA reads TGCGCCAGCAGCCAAGACCCTAGGGGGGTGAACACTGAAGCTTTCTTT.

V usage is TRBV5-6 and J usage is TRBJ1-5; maybe TRBD1 (5 bases). V lost 4 bases to trimming and J lost 4 bases, with 15 bases between them. Germline V gives CDR1 SGHDT, CDR2 YYEEEE. The CDR3 contains 15 residues. In nucleotides, the CDR3 is TGTGCCAGCAGCAGCCGCAGGTGGGGGAATCAGCCCCAGCATTTT. Amino acid sequence: CASSSRRWGNQPQHF.

The chain joins TRBV27 to TRBJ2-1; TRBD1 is a possible D gene (6 bases). CDR1 MNHEY and CDR2 SMNVEV come from the germline V gene (reference sequence). The CDR3 is 14 amino acids. With 0 bases removed from V and 5 bases from J, the gap between germline ends came to 8 bases. CDR3 coding DNA: TGTGCCAGCAGTTTATCATCAGGGGACAATGAGCAGTTCTTC. Its translation: CASSLSSGDNEQFF.